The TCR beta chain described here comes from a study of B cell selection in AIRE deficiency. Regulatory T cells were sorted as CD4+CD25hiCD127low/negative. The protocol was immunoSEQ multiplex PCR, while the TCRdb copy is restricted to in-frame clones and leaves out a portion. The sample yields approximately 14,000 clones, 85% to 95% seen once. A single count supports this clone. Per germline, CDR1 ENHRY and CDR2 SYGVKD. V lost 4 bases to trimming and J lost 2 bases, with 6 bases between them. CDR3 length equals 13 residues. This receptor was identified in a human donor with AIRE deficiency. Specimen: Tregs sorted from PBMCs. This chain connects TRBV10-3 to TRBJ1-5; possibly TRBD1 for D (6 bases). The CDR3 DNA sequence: TGTGCCATCAGTGGACAGGGCAATCAGCCCCAGCATTTT. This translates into CAISGQGNQPQHF.